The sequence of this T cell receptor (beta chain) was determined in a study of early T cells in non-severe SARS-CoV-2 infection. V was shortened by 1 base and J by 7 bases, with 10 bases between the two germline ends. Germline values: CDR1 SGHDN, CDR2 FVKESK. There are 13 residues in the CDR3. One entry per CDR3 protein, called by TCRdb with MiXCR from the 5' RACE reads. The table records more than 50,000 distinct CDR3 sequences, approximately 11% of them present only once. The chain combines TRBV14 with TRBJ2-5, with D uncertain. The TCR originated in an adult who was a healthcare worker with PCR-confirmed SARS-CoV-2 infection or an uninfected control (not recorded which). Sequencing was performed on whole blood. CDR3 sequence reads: CASSQGHLGTQYF. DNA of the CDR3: TGTGCCAGCAGCCAAGGACATCTCGGGACCCAGTACTTC.